This TCR beta chain came from a study of cytomegalovirus exposure and HLA in healthy donors. On the study more broadly: In an early release, HLA-typed donors contributed some 82 million unique TCR sequences. Study-wide results and limits: The later analysis indicated that the majority of CMV-associated TCR beta chains appeared HLA-restricted. Trimming of TCR beta V- and J-genes showed a link, identified in a later analysis, to a missense DCLRE1C variant.

It was with 60 Vbeta and 13 Jbeta primers that the PCR ran. Libraries were prepared by immunoSEQ multiplex PCR; TCRdb keeps only in-frame clonotypes and omits some of them. The sample comprises around 59,000 clones, 75% to 85% of which are singletons, and 1.6% rests with the top ten. No record was made of this donor's CMV serostatus. Germline values: CDR1 ENHRY, CDR2 SYGVKD. This CDR3 spans 11 amino acids. V was pared by 9 bases and J by 4 bases, with 0 bases of the junction left unmatched. As for this clone: Antigen: not known.

The sequence derives from a human donor in good health. Sequenced material: PBMCs. The genes are TRBV10-3 and TRBJ2-7; 10 positions agree with TRBD1. CDR3 sequence reads: CAMGQGYEQYF. CDR3 in DNA: TGTGCCATGGGACAGGGGTACGAGCAGTACTTC.